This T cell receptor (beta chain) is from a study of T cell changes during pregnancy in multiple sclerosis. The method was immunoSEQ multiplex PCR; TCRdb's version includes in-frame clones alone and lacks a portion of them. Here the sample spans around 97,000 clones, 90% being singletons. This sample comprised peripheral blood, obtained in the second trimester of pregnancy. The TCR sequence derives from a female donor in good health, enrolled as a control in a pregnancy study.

The CDR3 sequence is CASSGQGHSGNTIYF. The CDR3 nucleotides are TGTGCCAGCAGTGGACAGGGCCACTCTGGAAACACCATATATTTT. The V and J genes are TRBV6-1 and TRBJ1-3, with 7 bases lining up with TRBD1. The CDR3 totals 15 residues. Per the germline V gene, CDR1 is MNHNS and CDR2 is SASEGT. Trimming at V came to 4 bases and at J to 0 bases, leaving 3 bases not matched to a gene.